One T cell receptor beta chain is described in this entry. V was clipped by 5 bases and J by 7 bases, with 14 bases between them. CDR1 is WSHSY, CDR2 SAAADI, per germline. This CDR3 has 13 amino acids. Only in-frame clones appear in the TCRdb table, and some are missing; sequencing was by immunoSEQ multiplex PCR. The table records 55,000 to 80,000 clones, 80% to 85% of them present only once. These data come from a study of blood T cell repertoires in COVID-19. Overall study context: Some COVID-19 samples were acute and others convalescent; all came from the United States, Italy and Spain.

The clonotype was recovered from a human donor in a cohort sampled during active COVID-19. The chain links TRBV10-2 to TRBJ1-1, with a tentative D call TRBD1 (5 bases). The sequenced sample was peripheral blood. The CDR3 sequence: CASSLGVEYEAFF. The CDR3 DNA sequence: TGCGCCAGCAGTTTAGGGGTCGAATATGAAGCTTTCTTT.